One and the same sample provided the 17 T cell receptor beta chains below, sequenced in a study of blood T cells in healthy people across ages. Using a J-beta primer mix together with a sample-barcoded 5' primer, a second PCR was run for roughly 6 to 11 cycles. TCRdb passed the 5' RACE reads through MiXCR, listing each CDR3 protein once. This repertoire shows roughly 2 million distinct CDR3 sequences, 49% found once; its top ten account for more than 2%. Sequences were obtained from blood. Receptors were obtained from a woman in her thirties or forties in good health.

A few counts support this clonotype. The V call is TRBV3-1, the J call TRBJ2-6; 8 bases line up with TRBD1. CDR1 and CDR2 from the germline V gene are LGHDT and YNNKEL (reference sequence). Trimming cost V 4 bases and J 0 bases; bases outside gene matches: 11. This CDR3 region has 19 residues. The CDR3 DNA follows: TGTGCCAGCAGCCCAGCGATCGACAGGGGCAGCTCTGGGGCCAACGTCCTGACTTTC. It specifies CASSPAIDRGSSGANVLTF.

The V call is TRBV4-1, the J call TRBJ1-1; no clear D. The CDR3 covers 16 residues. Per the germline V gene, CDR1 is MGHRA and CDR2 is YSYEKL. With 4 bases removed from V and 1 base from J, the gap between germline ends came to 16 bases. CDR3 nucleotides: TGCGCCAGCAGCCCCACTGGAGCGTGGAGGAACACTGAAGCTTTCTTT. Its translation is CASSPTGAWRNTEAFF.

The V and J genes are TRBV5-1 and TRBJ2-1; 10 bases agree with TRBD2. Trimming took 4 bases from V and 7 from J; bases not matched to a gene: 5. The CDR3 has 14 residues. Germline CDR1 and CDR2: SGHRS and YFSETQ. The DNA for the CDR3 is TGCGCCAGCAGCCCAGGACTAGCGGTAAATGAGCAGTTCTTC. It specifies CASSPGLAVNEQFF.

This clonotype appeared a single time. This chain links TRBV20-1 with TRBJ2-4; no firm D call. Per germline, CDR1 DFQATT and CDR2 SNEGSKA (reference sequence). This CDR3 has 11 residues. The germline V and J ends were trimmed by 6 bases and 13 bases, with 16 bases remaining between them. CDR3 DNA sequence: TGCAGTGCCCAACAGAGACAAGAGCAGTACTTC. The encoded protein is CSAQQRQEQYF.

The rearrangement links TRBV28 to TRBJ2-4; perhaps TRBD2 as D (7 bases). Trimming pared 5 bases from V and 13 bases from J, leaving 18 bases between. The CDR3 sequence is 13 residues long. The V gene's germline CDR1 is MDHEN and CDR2 SYDVKM. The CDR3 DNA reads as TGTGCCAGCAGTGTGGGGGGGCAGTGGGAGCAGTACTTC. It encodes CASSVGGQWEQYF.

The CDR3 sequence: CASSPNERAQYF. The CDR3 bases are TGTGCCAGCAGCCCAAACGAGAGGGCCCAGTACTTC. The rearrangement links TRBV11-1 to TRBJ2-5; perhaps TRBD2 as D (5 bases). The germline V gene encodes CDR1 SGHAT and CDR2 FQDESV (reference sequence). Trimming shortened V by 5 bases and J by 9 bases, and 13 bases separated the two germline ends. The CDR3 extends over 12 amino acids.

The chain is built from TRBV27 and TRBJ1-6; D not certain. The germline gives CDR1 MNHEY, CDR2 SMNVEV (reference sequence). The CDR3 contains 14 residues. V gave up 8 bases and J gave up 5 bases, with 13 bases separating them. The CDR3 bases are TGTGCCAGCGCCTGGACGGGAAATAATTCACCCCTCCACTTT. Its translation is CASAWTGNNSPLHF.

This rearrangement joins TRBV6-1 to TRBJ1-1, with D perhaps matching TRBD1 (5 bases). CDR1 MNHNS and CDR2 SASEGT come from the germline V gene. V lost 3 bases and J lost 5, with 13 bases in between. The CDR3 is 14 residues long. CDR3 protein: CASSENLGVTEAFF. In DNA, the CDR3 is TGTGCCAGCAGTGAGAACTTAGGGGTAACTGAAGCTTTCTTT.

The chain uses TRBV6-5 and TRBJ2-5; D may be TRBD2 (6 bases). V lost 10 bases to trimming and J lost 4 bases, with 13 bases between them. This CDR3 has 12 residues. In germline, CDR1 is MNHEY, CDR2 SVGAGI. CDR3 nucleotide sequence: TGTGCCACGGGACTCCCTCCAGAGACCCAGTACTTC. Amino acids: CATGLPPETQYF.

The chain combines TRBV5-5 with TRBJ2-1; the D is unclear. The V gene lost 1 base and the J gene lost 5 bases, with 19 bases spanning the gap. This CDR3 contains 17 residues. CDR1 SGHKS and CDR2 YYEKEE come from the germline V gene (reference sequence). CDR3 sequence reads: CASSLTRTFRADNEQFF. The CDR3 DNA reads as TGTGCCAGCAGCTTGACAAGGACCTTTCGCGCAGACAATGAGCAGTTCTTC.

V is TRBV9 and J is TRBJ2-4; D unresolved. The better agreement between TRBJ2-7 and the DNA end casts doubt on the J call. The CDR3 consists of 13 residues. Germline assignment: CDR1 SGDLS and CDR2 YYNGEE. For the CDR3, the DNA is TGTGCCAGCAGCGGTAGTGGGGTTCACGAGCAGTACTTC. It translates to CASSGSGVHEQYF.

This chain connects TRBV28 to TRBJ1-2; no clear D gene. CDR3 length: 18 amino acids. Germline CDR1 and CDR2: MDHEN and SYDVKM. V shed 8 bases and J shed 0 bases, with 25 bases lying between them. CDR3 DNA: TGTGCCAGCGAGGGAAGGACGGGAATGTTAAAAGCTAACTATGGCTACACCTTC. It is translated as CASEGRTGMLKANYGYTF.

This chain links TRBV6-5 with TRBJ1-2; the D is unclear. Germline V gene data show CDR1 as MNHEY and CDR2 as SVGAGI. V was shortened by 2 bases and J by 2 bases, with 21 bases between the two germline ends. This CDR3 contains 18 residues. The CDR3 DNA reads as TGTGCCAGCAGTTACCGTCACGGGGTCCTCTTTGCAAACTATGGCTACACCTTC. Residues: CASSYRHGVLFANYGYTF.

The chain joins TRBV7-8 to TRBJ2-1; TRBD1 matches at 7 bases. The germline V gene encodes CDR1 SGHVS and CDR2 FQNEAQ. This CDR3 has 16 amino acids. The ends lost 4 bases at V and 7 bases at J; junction bases unmatched: 13. The CDR3 DNA is TGTGCCAGCAGCTCCTACAACAGGGGTGGTAATAATGAGCAGTTCTTC. Its protein product is CASSSYNRGGNNEQFF.

The table lists this clonotype with a few counts. V gene TRBV12-3 or TRBV12-4 combines with J gene TRBJ2-3, with 12 bases aligning to TRBD2. The CDR3 has 19 residues. Trimming took 2 bases from V and 0 from J; bases not matched to a gene: 9. Written as DNA, the CDR3 is TGTGCCAGCAGTTTAAACCGACTAGCGGGGGCCACTAGCACAGATACGCAGTATTTT. It encodes CASSLNRLAGATSTDTQYF.

In this sample, this clonotype turned up a few times. This chain links TRBV12-3 or TRBV12-4 with TRBJ2-5; D may match TRBD1 or TRBD2 (5 bases each). The CDR3 is 13 amino acids. Trimming pared 5 bases from V and 3 bases from J, leaving 10 bases between. As DNA, the CDR3 is TGTGCCAGCAGTGCCCGGGACGAAGAGACCCAGTACTTC. Translation gives CASSARDEETQYF.

The rearrangement joins TRBV5-1 to TRBJ2-5; D remains unclear. The V end was cut by 6 bases, the J end by 5 bases, with 17 bases between. Germline loops: CDR1 SGHRS, CDR2 YFSETQ. CDR3 length: 14 residues. The CDR3 DNA reads TGCGCCAGCAACCCCCAGTCCGCCGTGGAGACCCAGTACTTC. Its protein product is CASNPQSAVETQYF.